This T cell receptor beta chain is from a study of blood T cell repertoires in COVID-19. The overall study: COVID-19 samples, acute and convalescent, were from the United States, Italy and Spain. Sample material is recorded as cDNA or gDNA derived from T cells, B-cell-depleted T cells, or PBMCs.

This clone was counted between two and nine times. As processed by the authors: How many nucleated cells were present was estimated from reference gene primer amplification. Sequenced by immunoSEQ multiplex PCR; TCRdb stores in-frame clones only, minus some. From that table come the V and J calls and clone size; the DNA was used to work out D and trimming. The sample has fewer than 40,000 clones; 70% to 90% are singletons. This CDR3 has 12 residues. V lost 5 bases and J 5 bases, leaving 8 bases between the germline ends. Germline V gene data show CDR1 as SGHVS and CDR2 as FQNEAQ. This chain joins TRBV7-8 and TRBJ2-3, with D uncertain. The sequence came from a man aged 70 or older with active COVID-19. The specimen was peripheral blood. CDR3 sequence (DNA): TGTGCCAGCAGCCCAACGAGAGATACGCAGTATTTT. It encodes CASSPTRDTQYF.